These 23 T cell receptor beta chains originate from one sample sequenced in a study of cytomegalovirus exposure and HLA in healthy donors. The PCR contained 60 Vbeta and 13 Jbeta primers. The method was immunoSEQ multiplex PCR; TCRdb's version includes in-frame clones alone and lacks a portion of them. The sample holds about 150,000 clones; roughly 70% are singletons and the top ten take about 4.1%. The sequencing sample was made of PBMCs. The receptors were sampled from a man aged 55 to 70 in good health and CMV-seronegative.

This rearrangement joins TRBV5-1 to TRBJ2-5, with D maybe TRBD2 (5 bases). The V end was cut by 1 base, the J end by 2 bases, with 15 bases between. Germline assignment: CDR1 SGHRS and CDR2 YFSETQ. This CDR3 is built from 16 residues. The CDR3 DNA follows: TGCGCCAGCAGCTTGACGGGGAGCGTACCACAAGAGACCCAGTACTTC. Protein: CASSLTGSVPQETQYF.

This chain links TRBV9 with TRBJ2-2, with 10 nucleotides matching TRBD2. The CDR3 has 18 residues. CDR1 and CDR2 from the germline V gene are SGDLS and YYNGEE. V lost 4 bases, J lost 0 bases, and 9 bases stayed unmatched. CDR3: CASSTRTSGAPNTGELFF. CDR3 nucleotide sequence: TGTGCCAGCAGCACTCGGACTAGCGGAGCACCGAACACCGGGGAGCTGTTTTTT.

The chain recombines TRBV5-1 with TRBJ2-5, with 13 bases fitting TRBD2. Per germline, CDR1 SGHRS and CDR2 YFSETQ. V gave up 4 bases and J gave up 4 bases; unmatched junction bases: 13. CDR3 length: 18 amino acids. CDR3 nucleotides: TGCGCCAGCAGCCTCGGACTAGCGGGAGTGGGTGGAGTAGAGACCCAGTACTTC. Protein sequence: CASSLGLAGVGGVETQYF.

V usage is TRBV10-2 and J usage is TRBJ1-5; maybe TRBD1 (6 bases). CDR3 length: 14 amino acids. With 7 bases removed from V and 6 bases from J, the gap between germline ends came to 16 bases. The germline V gene has CDR1 WSHSY and CDR2 SAAADI. In nucleotides, the CDR3 is TGCGCCAGCACCCCGGGGGGGCCAATTCAGCCCCAGCATTTT. Its translation is CASTPGGPIQPQHF.

This clone was observed a handful of times. V usage is TRBV5-4 and J usage is TRBJ1-2, with TRBD1 identical over 8 bases. Germline CDR1 SGHNT, CDR2 YYREEE (reference sequence). With 2 bases clipped from V and 10 bases from J, the junction kept 16 bases outside the gene matches. The CDR3 sequence is 16 residues long. The CDR3 DNA reads TGTGCCAGCAGCTTACCCATTTCGGGGCAGGGGGCTTCCTACACCTTC. It specifies CASSLPISGQGASYTF.

The CDR3 loop reads CASSSHGEGSYEQYF. CDR3 DNA sequence: TGTGCCAGCAGCTCCCACGGCGAGGGCTCCTACGAGCAGTACTTC. The gene calls are TRBV5-4 and TRBJ2-7; tentative D call: TRBD2 (5 bases). Trimming stripped 3 bases from V and 0 bases from J, with 13 bases between. Looked up from germline, CDR1 is SGHNT and CDR2 is YYREEE (reference sequence). CDR3 length equals 15 residues.

This clone was detected once. The chain combines TRBV5-4 with TRBJ2-7; 8 bases fit TRBD1. The V gene end was trimmed by 6 bases and the J gene end by 2 bases; junction bases not matched to a gene: 7. The CDR3 runs to 14 residues. Looked up from germline, CDR1 is SGHNT and CDR2 is YYREEE (reference sequence). The CDR3, as DNA: TGTGCCAGCAACGACAGGGGAAGCGCCTACGAGCAGTACTTC. This translates into CASNDRGSAYEQYF.

With respect to this clone: In the same sample, other DNA sequences code for this CDR3. This chain joins TRBV7-3 and TRBJ2-2; 7 nucleotides agree with TRBD1. In germline, CDR1 is SGHTA, CDR2 FQGTGA. The CDR3 length is 15 residues. The ends lost 5 bases at V and 0 bases at J; junction bases unmatched: 3. The CDR3 DNA follows: TGTGCCAGCAGCCGAACAGGGGCGAACACCGGGGAGCTGTTTTTT. Translation: CASSRTGANTGELFF.

The J gene is TRBJ2-3, the V gene TRBV28, with 9 bases that match TRBD1. With V trimmed by 6 bases and J by 3 bases, 4 bases remained unmatched. Germline V gives CDR1 MDHEN, CDR2 SYDVKM. CDR3 length: 14 residues. The CDR3 DNA reads as TGTGCCAGCAGCGACAGGGGGAGGACAGATACGCAGTATTTT. The encoded protein is CASSDRGRTDTQYF.

V usage is TRBV7-2 and J usage is TRBJ2-7; 12 nucleotides align to TRBD2. The CDR3 is 16 residues long. Losses at the gene ends were 4 bases for V and 6 bases for J; bases not matched to a gene: 10. The germline gives CDR1 SGHTA, CDR2 FQGNSA. This CDR3 reads CASSSEPTSGRREQYF. CDR3 coding DNA: TGTGCCAGCAGCTCCGAGCCGACTAGCGGGAGACGCGAGCAGTACTTC.

The J gene is TRBJ1-5, the V gene TRBV11-2; D not resolved. The CDR3 extends over 15 amino acids. The V gene's germline CDR1 is SGHAT and CDR2 FQNNGV. Trimming stripped 5 bases from V and 1 base from J, with 12 bases between. The CDR3 DNA follows: TGTGCCAGCAGCCCGCAAGGAGGGAGCAATCAGCCCCAGCATTTT. The encoded protein is CASSPQGGSNQPQHF.

As DNA, the CDR3 is TGCGCCAGCAGCCCACGACTAGCGAACAATGAGCAGTTCTTC. This encodes CASSPRLANNEQFF. This rearrangement joins TRBV5-1 to TRBJ2-1; 8 bases agree with TRBD2. The V gene end was trimmed by 4 bases and the J gene end by 5 bases; junction bases not matched to a gene: 5. This CDR3 contains 14 residues. Looked up from germline, CDR1 is SGHRS and CDR2 is YFSETQ.

V and J are TRBV5-6 and TRBJ1-2; a weak D match, TRBD1 (6 bases). V shed 3 bases and J shed 5 bases, with 11 bases lying between them. Germline lookup yields CDR1 SGHDT and CDR2 YYEEEE. This CDR3 region has 13 residues. CDR3 loop: CASSSDRLYGYTF. For the CDR3, the DNA is TGTGCCAGCAGCTCAGACAGGCTATATGGCTACACCTTC.

This clone appeared a single time. For the CDR3, the DNA is TGTGCCTGGAAGCTGGACAGAGTTTACAATGAGCAGTTCTTC. Its protein is CAWKLDRVYNEQFF. J is TRBJ2-1 and V is TRBV30, with a weak D call TRBD1 (6 bases). V was pared by 4 bases and J by 4 bases, with 14 bases between. The CDR3 runs to 14 residues. The germline V gene encodes CDR1 GTSNPN and CDR2 SVGIG (reference sequence).

This clone has just a few counts. V is TRBV6-1 and J is TRBJ2-3, with D possibly being TRBD1 (5 bases). This CDR3 has 15 residues. The V end lost 4 bases, the J end lost 3 bases, and 14 bases lay between the germline ends. CDR1 MNHNS and CDR2 SASEGT come from the germline V gene. The chain's CDR3 is CASSGTGERTDTQYF. The DNA for the CDR3 is TGTGCCAGCAGTGGTACAGGAGAAAGAACAGATACGCAGTATTTT.

This clone occurred a few times. V usage is TRBV5-8 and J usage is TRBJ2-3; D gene ambiguous. Per the germline V gene, CDR1 is SGHTS and CDR2 is YDEGEE. The length of the CDR3 is 15 residues. V was trimmed by 0 bases and J by 3 bases, leaving 11 bases between them. The CDR3 DNA reads TGTGCCAGCAGCTTGGCCGTCGCGGTTACAGATACGCAGTATTTT. Translation: CASSLAVAVTDTQYF.

This chain uses TRBV6-5 with TRBJ2-7, with 10 bases that match TRBD1. Looked up from germline, CDR1 is MNHEY and CDR2 is SVGAGI. Trimming took 4 bases from V and 7 from J; bases not matched to a gene: 13. CDR3 size: 16 residues. DNA for the CDR3: TGTGCCAGCAGTTTTACCTCCGGGACAGGGGTCGGGGAGCAGTACTTC. Encoded protein: CASSFTSGTGVGEQYF.

V gene TRBV6-5 combines with J gene TRBJ1-1, with D tentatively TRBD1 (5 bases). CDR3 length equals 14 residues. Germline V gene lookup returns CDR1 MNHEY and CDR2 SVGAGI. Trimming took off 1 base at V and 5 bases at J, with 11 bases between the two ends. CDR3 residues: CASSYLGGSTEAFF. DNA of the CDR3: TGTGCCAGCAGTTACTTGGGGGGGAGTACTGAAGCTTTCTTT.

The CDR3 DNA reads as TGTGCCAGCAGCTTCCGGACAGGAGGGCCGCAAGAGACCCAGTACTTC. Its translation: CASSFRTGGPQETQYF. The V and J genes are TRBV7-7 and TRBJ2-5, with TRBD1 as a possible D gene (7 bases). The CDR3 runs to 16 residues. From germline, CDR1 is SSHAT and CDR2 FNYEAQ (reference sequence). The ends were cut back, 3 bases at V and 2 bases at J, with 16 bases in the middle.

The rearrangement joins TRBV5-1 to TRBJ1-4, with D maybe TRBD1 (6 bases). The CDR3 loop spans 16 amino acids. Trimming removed 5 bases from V and 0 bases from J, with 14 bases in between. The V gene's germline CDR1 is SGHRS and CDR2 YFSETQ. CDR3 amino acids: CASSPDSFPTNEKLFF. The CDR3 coding sequence is TGCGCCAGCAGTCCGGACAGTTTCCCAACTAATGAAAAACTGTTTTTT.

Only a few counts were recorded for this clone. The rearrangement uses TRBV10-1 and TRBJ2-1; TRBD2 agrees at 7 bases. CDR1 is WNHNN and CDR2 is SYGVQD in the germline V gene (reference sequence). The CDR3 contains 17 residues. V lost 3 bases, J lost 9 bases, and 17 bases stayed unmatched. The CDR3 here is CASSDSTGLAADAEQFF. The CDR3 coding sequence is TGCGCCAGCAGTGATAGCACGGGGCTAGCGGCCGACGCTGAGCAGTTCTTC.

This clone has just a few counts. The gene calls are TRBV6-5 and TRBJ2-3; D is possibly TRBD2 (5 bases). This CDR3 is built from 13 residues. Germline CDR1 MNHEY, CDR2 SVGAGI. V was trimmed by 6 bases and J by 12 bases, leaving 19 bases between them. The CDR3 spells CASRDPQLGLQYF. CDR3 nucleotide sequence: TGTGCCAGCAGGGACCCTCAACTAGGGCTACAGTATTTT.

The chain recombines TRBV25-1 with TRBJ1-4; 8 nucleotides line up with TRBD1. Germline CDR1 MGHDK, CDR2 SYGVNS. Trimming removed 8 bases from V and 8 bases from J; junction bases left unmatched: 4. CDR3 size: 12 residues. The CDR3, as DNA: TGTGCCAGCCAGGGGGCGGAAGAAAAACTGTTTTTT. Its protein product is CASQGAEEKLFF.